One T cell receptor beta chain is described in this entry. The sample is drawn from a study of T cell responses to AZD1222 COVID-19 vaccine. The germline V gene encodes CDR1 SGHNT and CDR2 YENEEA. The CDR3 extends over 13 amino acids. The V end was cut by 1 base, the J end by 4 bases, with 4 bases between. Assay: immunoSEQ multiplex PCR; the TCRdb copy retains only in-frame clones and omits some. The data hold 100,000 to 130,000 clones, with roughly 90% observed a single time. The material was peripheral blood, obtained 28 days after the second AZD1222 dose. This TCR derives from an adult who received the AZD1222 COVID-19 vaccine. The chain carries TRBV11-3 and TRBJ2-2; D remains unclear. The CDR3 nucleotides are TGTGCCAGCAGCTTAGCGAGCACCGGGGAGCTGTTTTTT. Translated: CASSLASTGELFF.